This T cell receptor (beta chain) was sequenced during a study of cytomegalovirus exposure and HLA in healthy donors (dated by TCRdb to about 2017). Study-level background: An earlier analysis of approximately 640 of the donors reported 250 to 300 Gb of sequence data and some 100 million unique TCR beta sequences from 150 million to 200 million T cells. To predict cytomegalovirus infection status, the study combined high-throughput TCR immunosequencing, statistical association of individual TCRs with disease status, and machine learning. Among the roughly 370 genotyped donors, 81% belonged to the genetic ancestry cluster associated with self-reported Caucasian donors. Among about 400 genotyped donors of the cohort, an average of around 250,000 unique TCR beta nucleotide sequences was sequenced per donor, of which about 18% were non-productive. The later analysis used no new phenotypic data to find candidate immune exposures, relying instead on TCR beta sequences and their occurrence across donors. A later genetic analysis took genome-wide SNP genotypes for about three fifths of the 666 donors and used that subset as a discovery cohort. HLA typing included class I and class II loci at four-digit resolution. Alongside the repertoire data, information on donor age, sex, ethnicity and CMV serostatus was compiled. Along with the roughly 670-subject first cohort, a separate validation cohort of around 120 different subjects was used. Using immunosequencing, the study profiled T cell repertoires from 666 subjects and related those repertoires to cytomegalovirus serostatus. In a later analysis, previously published TCR beta repertoires from 550 to 750 donors were re-analyzed and high-resolution HLA genotyping was added so that TCR occurrence patterns could be studied. All discovery cohort repertoires had been generated on a single sequencing platform. A handful of DR-DQ haplotypes were handled as single units for association and clustering because linkage in the cohort was strong. Typing coverage varied by locus: about 620-630 donors for A, B, C, DRB1 and DQB1; around 560 for DQA1; more than 600 for DPA1; approximately 490 for DPB1. Roughly 300 gigabases of sequencing data and around 85 million unique TCR sequences made up an early release that covered about 640 HLA-typed donors. In an earlier analysis of 587 of the donors, high-throughput TCR beta sequencing was used to judge whether each TCR beta V gene segment behaved as functional or pseudogenic. The study aimed to test whether cataloging public T cell receptors could reveal signatures of past pathogen exposure.

Regarding this clone: There is no known antigen for this receptor.

General conclusions and limits of the study: Compared with equally common non-associated chains, HLA-associated TCR beta chains in a later analysis were more clonally expanded and had lower generation probabilities. Some IMGT-functional V segments, including TRBV6-2 and TRBV6-3, could not be distinguished by the 87-base-pair reads and were therefore excluded. Correlated functional status among segregating V segments might be attributable to linkage disequilibrium, but an unknown experimental factor could not be ruled out. A further reported finding was that TCR beta sequences accurately predicted the HLA-A and HLA-B alleles for most subjects in the first cohort. Specific HLA alleles were associated with 15,000 to 20,000 TCR beta sequences at a false discovery rate of 0.05 in a later analysis. A few of the identified cytomegalovirus-associated TCR beta chains were confirmed in vitro to be specific for cytomegalovirus antigens. An association between a missense DCLRE1C variant and V-gene and J-gene trimming of TCR beta chains was found in a later genetic analysis and replicated in an independent cohort. The sequencing pipeline was judged likely to have produced a cluster of highly shared sequence variants as a technical artifact. In an earlier analysis of approximately 590 of the donors, most TCR beta V segments were observed in productive rearrangements about 87% or about 30% of the time, broadly matching IMGT annotations. While some public TCRs were present in many individuals, most TCR sequences turned up only very rarely across donors. The study gave a list of 150 to 200 TCR beta chains associated with cytomegalovirus. The presence/absence analyses assumed that sequencing depth was roughly uniform across donors, and that assumption may not be true. In this cohort, only TCR beta chains were sequenced, and detectable features were limited by the absence of alpha or paired-chain data. Because some donors lacked HLA typing at each locus, the association tests relied only on the typed subset. A later analysis found that TCR association rates varied across HLA loci, with DRB1 alleles showing the most associated TCRs and HLA-C alleles the fewest. According to a later analysis, parvovirus B19, influenza, CMV and Epstein-Barr virus appeared linked to several top co-occurrence clusters. For the cohort, immune exposure information was limited to CMV serostatus. According to the authors, the approach could potentially be generalized to other disease states and immunological phenotypes. A later genetic analysis reported fewer N-insertions in productive TCRs among donors in an Asian-associated ancestry cluster than the approximately 700-donor mean. When HLA alleles, especially DR and DQ, strongly co-occurred, attributing TCR associations to individual alleles was difficult. Over 15 rarely observed V segments, including chromosome 9 orphons, were excluded from the earlier analysis of 550 to 700 of the donors because counts were too low. The classifier was reported to diagnose cytomegalovirus status with high specificity and sensitivity in both the original and validation cohorts. A later analysis found that most CMV-associated TCR beta chains appeared HLA-restricted, with HLA associations seemingly driven largely by CMV exposure.

The library was prepared using the immunoSEQ multiplex PCR assay. For the multiplex PCR, a mixture combining 60 forward primers for TCR Vbeta segments and 13 reverse primers for TCR Jbeta segments was used. The CDR3 region of rearranged TCR beta genes was amplified from genomic DNA by a multiplex PCR assay. The Illumina HiSeq System was used to sequence the amplified TCR beta libraries as 87-base-pair reads. From the authors' description of their analysis: Across the 500 to 700 repertoires, a later analysis counted some 81 million unique TCR beta chains, 8.5 million to 12 million of which were shared by at least two donors. A nearest-neighbor algorithm error-corrected the raw reads and collapsed the reads into unique sequences, merging closely related sequences to remove PCR and sequencing errors. CDR3 sequences were aligned to IMGT reference sequences to assign V, D and J gene segments. For a sequence to be retained, a match of at least six nucleotides to both a V gene segment and a J gene segment was required. Rearrangements were classified as productive when the CDR3 lacked stop codons and remained in frame with V and J, and all other rearrangements were classified as non-productive. CDR3 was defined by IMGT convention, running from the second conserved V-encoded cysteine to the conserved J-encoded phenylalanine. The earlier analysis of a few hundred of the donors excluded any sequence lacking an unambiguous match to a single V gene segment. An earlier analysis of roughly 590 of the donors called V segments functional above 56.7% productive rearrangements and segregating when the between-donor standard deviation exceeded 5%. A statistical classification framework was developed to diagnose cytomegalovirus status using the catalog of TCR beta chain sequences. In a later analysis, TCR nucleotide sequences were compared against IMGT/GENE-DB human TR gene sequences so that V and J genes could be assigned. In a later analysis, CDR3 sequences and most-parsimonious VDJ recombination scenarios were assigned using the TCRdist pipeline. In a later analysis, every TCR beta chain was defined by the combination of its CDR3 amino acid sequence and its V-gene family, and reads without a unique V-gene family were dropped. In a later analysis, 450 to 600 highly shared, low-generation-probability nucleotide sequences were removed to address suspected cross-contamination and a sequencing artifact. For each public chain, a later analysis derived a clonal expansion index from normalized ranks of inferred template counts within each repertoire. In a later analysis, generation probabilities were computed using a VDJ recombination model fitted to out-of-frame rearrangements, and the results were checked against IGoR. In a later analysis, hypergeometric tests were used to score TCR-TCR, TCR-HLA and TCR-CMV co-occurrence, with a repertoire-size bias correction applied to TCR pairs. A later analysis estimated false discovery rates by permuting HLA or CMV assignments 20 times. In a later analysis, co-occurring TCRs were grouped with DBSCAN, and TCRdist sequence similarity was added when clustering was performed within HLA-allele-positive subsets. Repertoires with fewer than 30,000 or more than 120,000 public chains were left out of co-occurrence clustering, as were a few repertoires with anomalous nucleotide sharing. TCRdb re-hosts the immuneACCESS table, in-frame sequences only. Its copies lack some clones; in the studies checked, an unresolved V gene accounts for under half of them, and the cause for the rest is not known. That table is the source of V, J and clone size, and D and trimming were worked out from the DNA. Per the sample table, the count is roughly 36,000 clones. About 3.2% of the sample rests with the top ten.

The CDR3 spans 12 residues, from the cysteine through the phenylalanine. CDR3 DNA is the only sequence kept; it has 36 bases, read in frame from the first base. V loses 6 bases, J loses 2 bases, and the germline ends lie 7 bases apart. The germline V gene (reference sequence) supplies CDR1 MNHNY and CDR2 SVGAGI. The cohort was made up of approximately 670 healthy bone marrow donors. All cohort members were sampled while nominally healthy, although unrecorded immune exposures were likely present. The donor tested CMV seropositive, placing the donor among the approximately 290 seropositive members of the cohort. Each donor provided a peripheral blood sample, and peripheral blood mononuclear cells were used for TCR beta sequencing. The Qiagen DNeasy Blood Extraction Kit was used to extract genomic DNA from the blood cell samples.

This sequence originates from a woman under 40 in good health and CMV-seropositive. The chain is encoded by TRBV6-6 joined to TRBJ2-5, with the D segment identity uncertain. What was sequenced was PBMCs. CDR3 reads: CASSLFQETQYF. The nucleotide sequence is given as TGTGCCAGCAGCCTATTTCAAGAGACCCAGTACTTC.